One sample yielded the 22 T cell receptor beta chains listed below, sequenced in a study of T-cell memory formation after mild COVID-19. TCRdb reprocessed the 5' RACE reads with MiXCR, giving one entry per CDR3 protein. Here the sample spans about 410,000 distinct CDR3 sequences, about a quarter being singletons. The sequenced sample consisted of PBMCs or a T cell subset sorted from them (not recorded which). The receptors were sampled from an adult woman who had mild COVID-19 (a few samples of this study predate the infection). Cell type and time point are not known.

V and J are TRBV6-4 and TRBJ2-3, with D unclear. Germline V gene sequence: CDR1 MRHNA, CDR2 SNTAGT. The CDR3 is made up of 13 amino acids. Trimming took 5 bases from V and 3 from J, leaving 9 bases between them. CDR3 sequence: CASSPTETDTQYF. CDR3 sequence (DNA): TGTGCCAGCAGTCCAACAGAGACAGATACGCAGTATTTT.

As concerns this clonotype: At one of its ends the junction is not consistent with the germline gene, which may arise from a read error. J is TRBJ2-1 and V is TRBV5-1; 12 bases map to TRBD1. The CDR3 runs 16 residues. CDR1 is SGHRS, CDR2 YFSETQ, per germline. CDR3 sequence reads: CASSLGGQGAYNEQFF. The DNA of the CDR3 is TGCGCCAGCAGCTTGGGGGGACAGGGGGCCTATAATGAGCAGTTCTTC.

CDR3 DNA: TGCGCCAGCAGCCTCCGGGACAAAGCCACCGGGGAGCTGTTTTTT. Protein product: CASSLRDKATGELFF. The chain carries TRBV5-1 and TRBJ2-2, with a possible D match to TRBD1 (6 bases). The CDR3 is made up of 15 amino acids. Germline CDR1 SGHRS, CDR2 YFSETQ. V lost 4 bases to trimming and J lost 4 bases, with 14 bases between them. Drawing the rest from reference TRBV5-1 and TRBJ2-2, the complete variable domain is KAGVTQTPRYLIKTRGQQVTLSCSPISGHRSVSWYQQTPGQGLQFLFEYFSETQRNKGNFPGRFSGRQFSNSRSEMNVSTLELGDSALYLCASSLRDKATGELFFGEGSRLTVL.

This clonotype showed up just a few times. The rearrangement joins TRBV6-5 to TRBJ1-5; unclear D gene. Germline lookup yields CDR1 MNHEY and CDR2 SVGAGI. The CDR3 is made up of 17 amino acids. V was shortened by 5 bases and J by 0 bases, with 17 bases between the two germline ends. In DNA, the CDR3 is TGTGCCAGCAGTCCGCGGATCGGTGGTTATAGCAATCAGCCCCAGCATTTT. This encodes CASSPRIGGYSNQPQHF.

The chain joins TRBV5-1 to TRBJ2-5, with 8 bases identical to TRBD2. The germline V gene has CDR1 SGHRS and CDR2 YFSETQ. This CDR3 has 14 amino acids. V was pared by 2 bases and J by 1 base, with 1 base of the junction left unmatched. The CDR3 loop is CASSLRGGQETQYF. The CDR3 nucleotides read TGCGCCAGCAGCTTACGGGGGGGCCAAGAGACCCAGTACTTC.

The V and J genes are TRBV10-2 and TRBJ2-1; no definite D call. This CDR3 is 17 amino acids long. Trimming cost V 2 bases and J 3 bases, with 17 bases left between them. From germline, CDR1 is WSHSY and CDR2 SAAADI. CDR3 bases: TGCGCCAGCAGTGAGAGGTTGGGGTGGGGAAGCTACAATGAGCAGTTCTTC. Protein: CASSERLGWGSYNEQFF.

This clonotype came up a few times. The chain recombines TRBV4-1 with TRBJ1-1, with 10 positions matching TRBD1. CDR1 and CDR2 (germline): MGHRA, YSYEKL. The CDR3 contains 19 residues. V trimming: 4 bases; J trimming: 11 bases; junction bases outside the gene matches: 25. The CDR3 DNA follows: TGCGCCAGCAGCCGCCCCTTTATATGGGACAGGGGAACATCTCGTGGGGCTTTCTTT. This gives the protein CASSRPFIWDRGTSRGAFF.

This rearrangement joins TRBV6-2 or TRBV6-3 to TRBJ2-5; no clear D. In germline, CDR1 is MNHEY, CDR2 SVGEGT. The CDR3 is 11 amino acids. Trimming removed 7 bases from V and 1 base from J, with 4 bases in between. The CDR3 nucleotides are TGTGCCAGCACCCTCCAAGAGACCCAGTACTTC. Translation gives CASTLQETQYF.

The gene calls are TRBV24-1 and TRBJ1-2; 10 nucleotides line up with TRBD1. This CDR3 contains 16 residues. CDR1 KGHDR and CDR2 SFDVKD come from the germline V gene. V was pared by 10 bases and J by 4 bases, with 14 bases of the junction left unmatched. The CDR3 reads CATSPSLGQGSYGYTF. The CDR3 bases are TGTGCCACAAGCCCCTCCCTGGGACAGGGGAGCTATGGCTACACCTTC.

V is TRBV7-9 and J is TRBJ2-3; 11 bases agree with TRBD1. Germline CDR1 SEHNR, CDR2 FQNEAQ (reference sequence). CDR3 length: 18 amino acids. With 2 bases clipped from V and 2 bases from J, the junction kept 9 bases outside the gene matches. CDR3 protein: CASSLLVAGQGATDTQYF. The CDR3 bases are TGTGCCAGCAGCTTATTGGTGGCCGGACAGGGGGCCACAGATACGCAGTATTTT.

This clonotype occurred a few times. The gene calls are TRBV15 and TRBJ2-1; no firm D call. Germline CDR1 and CDR2: LNHNV and YYDKDF (reference sequence). The CDR3 has 15 residues. Trimming took 2 bases from V and 2 from J, leaving 10 bases between them. The CDR3 DNA follows: TGTGCCACCAGCAGAACACCCCGGGCCTACAATGAGCAGTTCTTC. Its protein product is CATSRTPRAYNEQFF.

The chain combines TRBV7-3 with TRBJ2-1; D uncertain. The V end was cut by 5 bases, the J end by 9 bases, with 17 bases between. This CDR3 has 14 residues. Germline V CDR1 and CDR2: SGHTA, FQGTGA. In nucleotides, the CDR3 is TGTGCCAGCAGCATAGGACCCATCCCCAGTGAGCAGTTCTTC. It specifies CASSIGPIPSEQFF. The variable domain in full, completed from reference TRBV7-3 and TRBJ2-1, reads GAGVSQTPSNKVTEKGKYVELRCDPISGHTALYWYRQSLGQGPEFLIYFQGTGAADDSGLPNDRFFAVRPEGSVSTLKIQRTERGDSAVYLCASSIGPIPSEQFFGPGTRLTVL.

This clonotype was observed a few times. The chain has TRBV5-4 and TRBJ2-7; no definite D call. From germline, CDR1 is SGHNT and CDR2 YYREEE (reference sequence). The CDR3 contains 13 residues. V dropped 2 bases and J dropped 3 bases, with 9 bases sitting between them. CDR3 residues: CASSLSGNYEQYF. CDR3 DNA sequence: TGTGCCAGCAGCTTATCCGGAAACTACGAGCAGTACTTC.

The chain recombines TRBV7-9 with TRBJ2-3; TRBD2 agrees at 8 bases. This CDR3 region has 15 residues. The trim removed 4 bases at V and 5 bases at J, leaving 8 bases unmatched. From germline, CDR1 is SEHNR and CDR2 FQNEAQ (reference sequence). The CDR3 DNA sequence: TGTGCCAGCAGCTCCTGGCGGGGGGAAGGAGATACGCAGTATTTT. This encodes CASSSWRGEGDTQYF.

V is TRBV3-1 and J is TRBJ2-2; D gene unclear. Trimming took 4 bases from V and 7 from J, leaving 13 bases between them. This CDR3 spans 14 amino acids. CDR1 LGHDT and CDR2 YNNKEL come from the germline V gene (reference sequence). Here the CDR3 DNA reads TGTGCCAGCAGCCTATCATGGGTCCTCGGGGAGCTGTTTTTT. The encoded protein is CASSLSWVLGELFF.

The rearrangement joins TRBV20-1 to TRBJ2-5; 8 bases fit TRBD1. Germline V lookup: CDR1 DFQATT, CDR2 SNEGSKA (reference sequence). The CDR3 extends over 13 amino acids. Trimming removed 1 base from V and 3 bases from J; junction bases left unmatched: 1. DNA for the CDR3: TGCAGTGCTAGAGGACAGGGGAAAGAGACCCAGTACTTC. Its translation is CSARGQGKETQYF.

This chain connects TRBV12-3 or TRBV12-4 to TRBJ1-6; TRBD1 matches at 10 bases. CDR3 length: 15 residues. V lost 4 bases, J lost 8 bases, and 5 bases stayed unmatched. The CDR3 loop reads CASSSGQGRYSPLHF. CDR3 in DNA: TGTGCCAGCAGTTCGGGACAGGGGAGGTATTCACCCCTCCACTTT.

V gene TRBV11-1 combines with J gene TRBJ2-1; D is perhaps TRBD1 or TRBD2 (6 bases each). There are 14 residues in the CDR3. CDR1 and CDR2 from the germline V gene are SGHAT and FQDESV (reference sequence). With 5 bases removed from V and 7 bases from J, the gap between germline ends came to 15 bases. The CDR3 protein is CASSLGGSGNEQFF. The CDR3 nucleotides read TGTGCCAGCAGCCTAGGGGGGTCTGGGAATGAGCAGTTCTTC.

This clonotype was seen more than once but under ten times. The chain combines TRBV20-1 with TRBJ1-2; D not resolved. The germline V gene has CDR1 DFQATT and CDR2 SNEGSKA (reference sequence). V lost 5 bases and J lost 6, with 19 bases in between. The CDR3 runs 14 residues. In DNA form, the CDR3 reads TGCAGTGCTGGGATGGAAAGAGTGGTGAATGGCTACACCTTC. Residues: CSAGMERVVNGYTF.

There are a few counts of this clonotype. The chain carries TRBV29-1 and TRBJ2-7; D possibly corresponds to TRBD2 (6 bases). The CDR3 consists of 13 residues. V shed 2 bases and J shed 2 bases, with 10 bases lying between them. In germline, CDR1 is SQVTM, CDR2 ANQGSEA. The CDR3 nucleotides read TGCAGCGTTGAAAGCCCTAGCGCCTACGAGCAGTACTTC. Protein: CSVESPSAYEQYF.

This clonotype was detected only a few times. The chain is built from TRBV9 and TRBJ2-7; either TRBD1 or TRBD2 may fit D (5 bases each). The ends were cut back, 1 base at V and 4 bases at J, with 15 bases in the middle. The germline CDR1 and CDR2 sequences are SGDLS and YYNGEE. This CDR3 comprises 15 residues. CDR3 sequence reads: CASSVSAGEGYEQYF. The CDR3 DNA follows: TGTGCCAGCAGCGTATCAGCCGGAGAGGGGTACGAGCAGTACTTC. Looking up the rest from reference TRBV9 and TRBJ2-7 gives the full variable domain: DSGVTQTPKHLITATGQRVTLRCSPRSGDLSVYWYQQSLDQGLQFLIQYYNGEERAKGNILERFSAQQFPDLHSELNLSSLELGDSALYFCASSVSAGEGYEQYFGPGTRLTVT.

The CDR3 here is CASSLAGRATGQETQYF. The DNA for the CDR3 is TGTGCCAGCAGCTTAGCTGGTAGAGCGACAGGCCAAGAGACCCAGTACTTC. The chain joins TRBV11-2 to TRBJ2-5; a possible D gene is TRBD1 (6 bases). The CDR3 has 17 residues. Germline V lookup: CDR1 SGHAT, CDR2 FQNNGV. V lost 1 base to trimming and J lost 1 base, with 16 bases between them.